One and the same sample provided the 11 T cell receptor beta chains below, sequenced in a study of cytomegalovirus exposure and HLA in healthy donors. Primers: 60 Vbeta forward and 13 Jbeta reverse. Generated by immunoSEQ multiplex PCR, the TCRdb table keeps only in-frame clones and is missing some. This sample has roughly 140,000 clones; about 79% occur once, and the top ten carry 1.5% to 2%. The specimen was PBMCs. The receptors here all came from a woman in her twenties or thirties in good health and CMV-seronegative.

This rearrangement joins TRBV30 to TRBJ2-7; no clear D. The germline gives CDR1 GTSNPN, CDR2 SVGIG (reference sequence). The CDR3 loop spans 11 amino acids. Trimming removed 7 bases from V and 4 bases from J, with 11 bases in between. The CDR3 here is CASPGPYEQYF. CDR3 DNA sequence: TGTGCCTCCCCTGGCCCGTACGAGCAGTACTTC.

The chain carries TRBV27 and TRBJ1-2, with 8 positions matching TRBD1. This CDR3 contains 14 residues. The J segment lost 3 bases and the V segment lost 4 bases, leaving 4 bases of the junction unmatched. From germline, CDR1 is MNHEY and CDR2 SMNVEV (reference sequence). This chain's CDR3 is CASSSAGGHYGYTF. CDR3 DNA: TGTGCCAGCAGTTCGGCAGGGGGCCACTATGGCTACACCTTC.

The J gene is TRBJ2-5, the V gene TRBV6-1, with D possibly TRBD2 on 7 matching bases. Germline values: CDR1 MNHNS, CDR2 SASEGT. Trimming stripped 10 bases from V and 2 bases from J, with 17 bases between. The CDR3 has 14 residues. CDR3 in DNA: TGTGCCAACTCCGGGGGAGGGGGGCAAGAGACCCAGTACTTC. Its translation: CANSGGGGQETQYF.

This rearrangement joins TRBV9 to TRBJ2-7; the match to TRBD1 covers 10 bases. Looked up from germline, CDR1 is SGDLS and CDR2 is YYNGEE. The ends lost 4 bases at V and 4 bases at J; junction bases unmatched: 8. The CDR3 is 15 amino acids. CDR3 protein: CASSPRQGALYEQYF. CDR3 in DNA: TGTGCCAGCAGCCCACGACAGGGGGCTTTATACGAGCAGTACTTC.

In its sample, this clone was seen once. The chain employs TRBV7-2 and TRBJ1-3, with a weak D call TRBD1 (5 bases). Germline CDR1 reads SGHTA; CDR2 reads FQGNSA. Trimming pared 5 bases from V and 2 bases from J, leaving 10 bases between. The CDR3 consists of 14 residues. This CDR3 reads CASSPDRTGNTIYF. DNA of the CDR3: TGTGCCAGCAGCCCCGACAGAACTGGAAACACCATATATTTT. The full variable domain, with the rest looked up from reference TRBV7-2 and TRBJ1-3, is GAGVSQSPSNKVTEKGKDVELRCDPISGHTALYWYRQSLGQGLEFLIYFQGNSAPDKSGLPSDRFSAERTGGSVSTLTIQRTQQEDSAVYLCASSPDRTGNTIYFGEGSWLTVV.

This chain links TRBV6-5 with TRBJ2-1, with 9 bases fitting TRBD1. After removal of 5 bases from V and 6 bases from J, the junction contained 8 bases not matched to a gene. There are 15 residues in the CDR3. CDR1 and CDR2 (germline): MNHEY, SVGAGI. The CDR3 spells CASSKTPDRGNEQFF. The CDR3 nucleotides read TGTGCCAGCAGTAAAACCCCGGACAGGGGCAATGAGCAGTTCTTC.

The CDR3 DNA reads as TGTGCCACCCAGGGCGGTTGGGGCTATGGCTACACCTTC. Translating gives CATQGGWGYGYTF. This rearrangement joins TRBV6-1 to TRBJ1-2, with TRBD1 as a possible D gene (5 bases). This CDR3 region has 13 residues. The germline V gene has CDR1 MNHNS and CDR2 SASEGT. The V end lost 10 bases, the J end lost 4 bases, and 16 bases lay between the germline ends.

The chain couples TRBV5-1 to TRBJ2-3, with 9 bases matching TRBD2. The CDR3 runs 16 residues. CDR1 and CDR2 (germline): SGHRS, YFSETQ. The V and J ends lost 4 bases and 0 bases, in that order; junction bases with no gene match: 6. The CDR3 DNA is TGCGCCAGCAGCGCCGCTAGCGGGGCTAGCACAGATACGCAGTATTTT. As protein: CASSAASGASTDTQYF. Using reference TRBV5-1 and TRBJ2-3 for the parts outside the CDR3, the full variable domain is KAGVTQTPRYLIKTRGQQVTLSCSPISGHRSVSWYQQTPGQGLQFLFEYFSETQRNKGNFPGRFSGRQFSNSRSEMNVSTLELGDSALYLCASSAASGASTDTQYFGPGTRLTVL.

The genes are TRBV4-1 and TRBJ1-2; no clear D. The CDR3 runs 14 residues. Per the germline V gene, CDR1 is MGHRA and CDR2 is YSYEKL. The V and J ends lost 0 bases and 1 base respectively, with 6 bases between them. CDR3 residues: CASSQDGINYGYTF. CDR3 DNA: TGCGCCAGCAGCCAAGACGGGATTAACTATGGCTACACCTTC.

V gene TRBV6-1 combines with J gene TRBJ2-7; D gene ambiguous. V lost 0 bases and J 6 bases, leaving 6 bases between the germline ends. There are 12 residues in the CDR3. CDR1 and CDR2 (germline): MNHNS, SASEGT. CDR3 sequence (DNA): TGTGCCAGCAGTGAAGCCAGGTCCGAGCAGTACTTC. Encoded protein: CASSEARSEQYF.

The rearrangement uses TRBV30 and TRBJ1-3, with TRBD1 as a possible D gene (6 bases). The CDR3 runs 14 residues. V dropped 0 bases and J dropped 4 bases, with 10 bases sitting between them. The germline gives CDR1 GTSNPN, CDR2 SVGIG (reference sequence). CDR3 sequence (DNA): TGTGCCTGGAGTGTACGGGGGGCCGGAAACACCATATATTTT. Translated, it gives CAWSVRGAGNTIYF. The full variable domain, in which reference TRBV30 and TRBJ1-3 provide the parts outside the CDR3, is SQTIHQWPATLVQPVGSPLSLECTVEGTSNPNLYWYRQAAGRGLQLLFYSVGIGQISSEVPQNLSASRPQDRQFILSSKKLLLSDSGFYLCAWSVRGAGNTIYFGEGSWLTVV.